This is a list of T cell receptor beta chains from one sample in a study of T-cell memory formation after mild COVID-19. One entry per CDR3 protein, called by TCRdb with MiXCR from the 5' RACE reads. The sample carries 150,000 to 200,000 distinct CDR3 sequences, around a fifth recorded once. What was sequenced was PBMCs or a T cell subset sorted from them (not recorded which). The receptors derive from an adult woman who had mild COVID-19 (a few samples of this study predate the infection). Cell type and time point are not known. The CDR3 runs from the conserved cysteine through the conserved F or W. D genes are given only for firm matches. Only part of the rows carry a size: once, few, many, or a class if the clone is expanded.

v_gene	d_gene	j_gene	abundance	CDR3aa	CDR3nt
TRBV7-6	-	TRBJ2-1	few	CASSLAQASSYNEQFF	TGTGCCAGCAGCTTAGCGCAGGCTAGCTCCTACAATGAGCAGTTCTTC
TRBV3-1	TRBD2	TRBJ2-1	-	CASSQVSLTSGHSYNEQFF	TGTGCCAGCAGCCAAGTTTCCCTGACTAGCGGCCACTCCTACAATGAGCAGTTCTTC
TRBV25-1	TRBD1	TRBJ2-1	-	CASSPPDRGLYNEQFF	TGTGCCAGCAGTCCCCCCGACAGGGGGCTTTACAATGAGCAGTTCTTC
TRBV19	TRBD2	TRBJ2-3	-	CASSLTSGRTDTQYF	TGTGCCAGTAGTCTGACTAGCGGCCGCACAGATACGCAGTATTTT
TRBV7-6	-	TRBJ2-5	-	CASSLGRRGSGGETQYF	TGTGCCAGCAGCTTAGGGCGTAGAGGGAGCGGCGGAGAGACCCAGTACTTC
TRBV4-1	-	TRBJ2-7	-	CASSHDDYEQYF	TGCGCCAGCAGCCATGATGACTACGAGCAGTACTTC
TRBV5-4	TRBD1	TRBJ2-1	once	CASSTTGEFNEQFF	TGTGCCAGCAGCACGACAGGGGAGTTCAATGAGCAGTTCTTC
TRBV20-1	-	TRBJ2-4	-	CSARDRGPVNIQYF	TGCAGTGCTAGAGATCGCGGGCCGGTAAACATTCAGTACTTC
TRBV12-3/TRBV12-4	TRBD2	TRBJ2-1	few	CASSTGTSGTVEQFF	TGTGCCAGCAGTACGGGGACTAGCGGGACGGTTGAGCAGTTCTTC
TRBV4-3	TRBD2	TRBJ2-7	many	CASSPGTSGYEQYF	TGTGCCAGCAGCCCCGGGACTAGCGGTTACGAGCAGTACTTC
TRBV5-6	-	TRBJ2-7	few	CASSSSGLESYEQYF	TGTGCCAGCAGCTCCAGCGGGCTAGAGTCCTACGAGCAGTACTTC
TRBV20-1	TRBD1	TRBJ2-7	few	CSAPRYGTAAYEQYF	TGCAGTGCCCCGAGGTATGGGACAGCAGCCTACGAGCAGTACTTC
TRBV7-8	-	TRBJ2-7	few	CASSSFGGWDEQYF	TGTGCCAGCAGCTCCTTTGGGGGTTGGGACGAGCAGTACTTC
TRBV4-1	-	TRBJ2-7	-	CASSLGQGFDEQYF	TGCGCCAGCAGCCTGGGGCAGGGGTTCGACGAGCAGTACTTC
TRBV11-2	-	TRBJ2-5	few	CASSFGRRRQETQYF	TGTGCCAGCAGCTTTGGACGGAGACGTCAAGAGACCCAGTACTTC
TRBV12-3/TRBV12-4	TRBD2	TRBJ2-1	-	CASRPTSGSYDEQFF	TGTGCCAGCAGACCCACTAGCGGGAGTTACGATGAGCAGTTCTTC
TRBV7-2	-	TRBJ2-6	few	CASTPPVGANVLTF	TGTGCCAGCACCCCACCTGTAGGGGCCAACGTCCTGACTTTC
TRBV7-6	-	TRBJ2-2	-	CASSPRQDTGELFF	TGTGCCAGCAGCCCGCGACAGGACACCGGGGAGCTGTTTTTT
TRBV7-6	-	TRBJ2-7	-	CASSSRWQGGYEQYF	TGTGCCAGCAGCTCCAGGTGGCAGGGGGGGTACGAGCAGTACTTC
TRBV24-1	TRBD2	TRBJ2-3	-	CATSDLRAGIDTQYF	TGTGCCACCAGTGATTTACGAGCGGGGATAGATACGCAGTATTTT
TRBV29-1	-	TRBJ1-1	many	CSARQVITEAFF	TGCAGCGCCAGACAGGTGATCACTGAAGCTTTCTTT
TRBV12-3/TRBV12-4	-	TRBJ2-7	few	CASSWDNPYEQYF	TGTGCCAGCAGTTGGGACAACCCCTACGAGCAGTACTTC
TRBV18	-	TRBJ2-2	-	CASSPPTNTGELFF	TGTGCCAGCTCACCGCCCACAAACACCGGGGAGCTGTTTTTT
TRBV4-1	-	TRBJ2-7	few	CASIMRTETYEQYF	TGCGCCAGCATCATGCGGACAGAGACCTACGAGCAGTACTTC
TRBV7-6	-	TRBJ2-7	few	CASSSEYEQYF	TGTGCCAGCAGCTCGGAATACGAGCAGTACTTC
TRBV12-3/TRBV12-4	-	TRBJ1-5	-	CASSPGKWGQQHQHF	TGTGCCAGCAGTCCCGGCAAGTGGGGGCAGCAGCACCAGCATTTT
TRBV7-9	-	TRBJ2-7	-	CASSSPGGRETYEQYF	TGTGCCAGCAGCTCCCCAGGTGGCAGGGAAACCTACGAGCAGTACTTC
TRBV9	-	TRBJ2-7	-	CASSVGWDPYEQYF	TGTGCCAGCAGCGTGGGGTGGGACCCCTACGAGCAGTACTTC
TRBV7-6	TRBD2	TRBJ2-3	few	CASSLALAGAPDTQYF	TGTGCCAGCAGCTTAGCACTAGCGGGAGCCCCAGATACGCAGTATTTT
TRBV12-3/TRBV12-4	TRBD2	TRBJ2-2	few	CATLAGANTGELFF	TGTGCCACCCTAGCGGGGGCGAACACCGGGGAGCTGTTTTTT
TRBV4-3	-	TRBJ2-7	-	CASSHGVATYEQYF	TGCGCCAGCAGCCATGGGGTAGCGACCTACGAGCAGTACTTC
TRBV14	-	TRBJ2-3	few	CASSHAGTASTDTQYF	TGTGCCAGCAGCCACGCCGGGACGGCCAGCACAGATACGCAGTATTTT
TRBV11-2	-	TRBJ2-7	few	CASSLDRSAYPFYEQYF	TGTGCCAGCAGCTTAGATCGGAGCGCCTACCCATTCTACGAGCAGTACTTC
TRBV12-3/TRBV12-4	TRBD1	TRBJ2-1	-	CASSFTSVGTDNEQFF	TGTGCCAGCAGTTTCACTTCGGTCGGGACAGACAATGAGCAGTTCTTC
TRBV11-2	TRBD1	TRBJ2-7	-	CASSEGTGAYEQYF	TGTGCCAGCAGTGAGGGGACAGGAGCTTACGAGCAGTACTTC
TRBV20-1	-	TRBJ2-3	once	CSAPRELTVHF	TGCAGTGCTCCCCGGGAGTTGACGGTGCATTTT
TRBV4-1	-	TRBJ2-7	-	CASSQDNGGRDYLEQYF	TGCGCCAGCAGCCAAGATAACGGCGGCAGGGATTACCTCGAGCAGTACTTC
TRBV4-2	TRBD2	TRBJ2-7	-	CASGRGYEQYF	TGTGCGAGCGGGAGGGGCTACGAGCAGTACTTC
TRBV4-2	-	TRBJ2-1	few	CASSYRGASYNEQFF	TGTGCCAGCAGTTACCGGGGGGCCTCCTACAATGAGCAGTTCTTC
TRBV29-1	-	TRBJ1-1	-	CSVDAGVDGTEAFF	TGCAGCGTTGACGCAGGGGTCGACGGAACTGAAGCTTTCTTT
TRBV6-6	-	TRBJ2-1	-	CASSLGGGLGNEQFF	TGTGCCAGCAGTCTGGGCGGTGGTTTGGGCAATGAGCAGTTCTTC
TRBV5-1	TRBD1	TRBJ1-1	-	CASSLQGAWDTEAFF	TGCGCCAGCAGCTTACAGGGGGCATGGGACACTGAAGCTTTCTTT
TRBV29-1	TRBD2	TRBJ2-7	few	CSVRTSDSYEQYF	TGCAGCGTCAGGACTAGCGATTCCTACGAGCAGTACTTC
TRBV6-6	TRBD2	TRBJ2-3	-	CASISGGTQYF	TGTGCCAGCATTAGCGGGGGTACGCAGTATTTT
TRBV7-9	-	TRBJ2-1	few	CASSRPGGIGENEQFF	TGTGCCAGCAGCCGGCCGGGTGGGATCGGGGAAAATGAGCAGTTCTTC
TRBV9	-	TRBJ2-1	-	CASSNGRDNNEQFF	TGTGCCAGCAGCAACGGCCGGGACAACAATGAGCAGTTCTTC
TRBV7-8	TRBD1	TRBJ2-1	-	CASSTWTGRIYNEQFF	TGTGCCAGCAGCACGTGGACAGGAAGGATCTACAATGAGCAGTTCTTC
TRBV20-1	TRBD1	TRBJ2-7	-	CSARSFKFWDRVSYEQYF	TGCAGTGCTAGATCATTTAAGTTTTGGGACAGGGTCTCCTACGAGCAGTACTTC
TRBV20-1	TRBD2	TRBJ2-5	-	CSARGPGLALQETQYF	TGCAGTGCTAGAGGACCGGGACTAGCTCTCCAAGAGACCCAGTACTTC
TRBV20-1	TRBD1	TRBJ1-1	-	CSARLGYLDRGGAFF	TGCAGTGCTAGACTTGGATACTTGGACAGGGGGGGAGCTTTCTTT
TRBV6-5	TRBD1	TRBJ2-3	few	CASSYSRNEGAFTDTQYF	TGTGCCAGCAGTTACAGTAGAAATGAGGGGGCGTTCACAGATACGCAGTATTTT
TRBV12-5	-	TRBJ2-2	few	CASGLVLLEPNTGELFF	TGTGCTAGTGGTTTGGTACTGTTGGAACCGAACACCGGGGAGCTGTTTTTT
TRBV5-6	TRBD1	TRBJ2-2	-	CASRGTGETGELFF	TGTGCCAGCCGGGGGACAGGGGAGACCGGGGAGCTGTTTTTT
TRBV5-6	TRBD1	TRBJ2-7	few	CASSIDRGYEQYF	TGTGCCAGCAGCATCGACAGGGGTTACGAGCAGTACTTC
TRBV9	TRBD1	TRBJ2-2	-	CASSAPGQGASGELFF	TGTGCCAGCAGCGCTCCGGGACAGGGGGCCTCCGGGGAGCTGTTTTTT
TRBV29-1	TRBD2	TRBJ2-1	-	CSVRGLAGGLQFF	TGCAGCGTTCGCGGGCTAGCGGGAGGGTTACAGTTCTTC
TRBV12-3/TRBV12-4	TRBD1	TRBJ2-5	few	CASMGTGSWETQYF	TGTGCCAGCATGGGGACAGGGTCTTGGGAGACCCAGTACTTC